This TCR beta chain was retrieved from a study of blood T cells in healthy people across ages. Study-wide results and caveats: The lack of PBMC sorting stopped any conclusive naive versus antigen-experienced comparison. Roughly linearly, TCR beta diversity per million T cells fell as age increased.

A remark on this clonotype: Its antigen is not known.

The use of a sample-barcoded 5' primer and a J-beta primer mix characterized a second PCR of roughly 6 to 11 cycles. TCRdb redid the calling of the 5' RACE reads with MiXCR, one entry per CDR3 protein. The sample contains approximately 730,000 distinct CDR3 sequences, roughly 53% of which appear only once. The CDR3 is 15 residues long. J lost 8 bases, V lost 1 base, and 7 bases had no gene match. Germline assignment: CDR1 LGHNT and CDR2 FRNRAP. Per sample, at least 5 micrograms of total RNA were extracted. The chain is built from TRBV12-5 and TRBJ1-4; TRBD1 matches at 7 bases. The TCR sequence derives from an elderly man in good health. The material sequenced was blood. The CDR3 DNA sequence: TGTGCTAGTGGTTTGGCTGACAGGGTTATCGAAAAACTGTTTTTT. Translation gives CASGLADRVIEKLFF.